Reported below is one T cell receptor beta chain. The antigen is unknown. Regulatory T cells were sorted as CD4+CD25hiCD127low/negative. The CDR3 is made up of 15 amino acids. The V and J ends lost 3 bases and 7 bases, in that order; junction bases with no gene match: 7. The germline V gene encodes CDR1 MNHEY and CDR2 SMNVEV (reference sequence). Repertoires were generated with immunoSEQ multiplex PCR, while TCRdb's copy carries only in-frame clones and drops some. The sample has around 20,000 clones; around 93% are singletons. The data originate from a study of B cell selection in AIRE deficiency. Study-wide points: Only TCRbeta was sequenced; about 33% of shared healthy Treg sequences appeared in Tconv. CDR3s were shorter in shared Treg sequences, reflecting few non-templated nucleotide insertions.

Sequenced input: Tregs sorted from PBMCs. The chain couples TRBV27 to TRBJ1-4; TRBD1 agrees at 8 bases. The sequence came from a human donor with AIRE deficiency. The CDR3 is CASSFGLDRAEKLFF. CDR3 DNA sequence: TGTGCCAGCAGTTTCGGATTGGACAGGGCTGAAAAACTGTTTTTT.